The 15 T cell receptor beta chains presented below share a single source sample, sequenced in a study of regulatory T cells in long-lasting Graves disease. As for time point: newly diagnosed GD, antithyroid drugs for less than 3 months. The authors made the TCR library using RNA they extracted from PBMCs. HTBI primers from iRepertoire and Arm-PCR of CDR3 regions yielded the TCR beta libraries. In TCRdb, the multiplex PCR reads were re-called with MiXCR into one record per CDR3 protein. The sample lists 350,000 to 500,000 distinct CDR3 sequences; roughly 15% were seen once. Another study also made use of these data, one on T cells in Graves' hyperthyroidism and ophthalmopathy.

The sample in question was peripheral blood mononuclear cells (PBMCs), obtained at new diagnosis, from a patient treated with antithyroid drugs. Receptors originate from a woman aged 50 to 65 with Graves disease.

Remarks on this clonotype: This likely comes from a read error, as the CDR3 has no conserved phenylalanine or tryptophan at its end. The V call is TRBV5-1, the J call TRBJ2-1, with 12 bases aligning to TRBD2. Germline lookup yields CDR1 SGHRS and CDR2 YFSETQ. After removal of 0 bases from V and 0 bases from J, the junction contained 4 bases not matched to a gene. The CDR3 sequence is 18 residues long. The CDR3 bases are TGCGCCAGCAGCTTGGGACTAGCGGGAGACCTCTCCTACAATGAGCAGTTCGTC. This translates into CASSLGLAGDLSYNEQFV.

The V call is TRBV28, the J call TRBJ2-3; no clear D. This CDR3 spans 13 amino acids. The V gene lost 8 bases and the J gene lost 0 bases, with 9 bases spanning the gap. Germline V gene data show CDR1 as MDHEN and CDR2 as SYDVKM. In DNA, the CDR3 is TGTGCCAGCGGATCCATGAGCACAGATACGCAGTATTTT. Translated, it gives CASGSMSTDTQYF.

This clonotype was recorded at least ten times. CDR3: CASSFGDLANYGYTF. The CDR3 coding sequence is TGTGCCAGCAGTTTCGGAGATCTCGCTAACTATGGCTACACCTTC. The chain has TRBV28 and TRBJ1-2, with D unresolved. The V and J ends lost 3 bases and 0 bases respectively, with 11 bases between them. This CDR3 region has 15 residues. Per germline, CDR1 MDHEN and CDR2 SYDVKM.

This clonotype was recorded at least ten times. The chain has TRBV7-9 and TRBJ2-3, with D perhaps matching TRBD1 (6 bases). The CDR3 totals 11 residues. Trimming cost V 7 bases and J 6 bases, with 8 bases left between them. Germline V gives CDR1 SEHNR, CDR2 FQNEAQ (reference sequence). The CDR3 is CASNRVDTQYF. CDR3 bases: TGTGCCAGCAACAGGGTGGATACGCAGTATTTT.

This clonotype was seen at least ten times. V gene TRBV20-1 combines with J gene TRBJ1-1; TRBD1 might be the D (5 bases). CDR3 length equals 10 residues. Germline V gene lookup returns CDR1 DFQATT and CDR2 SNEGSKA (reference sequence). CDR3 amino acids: CRGAGTEAFF. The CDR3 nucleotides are TGCAGGGGAGCAGGGACTGAAGCTTTCTTT.

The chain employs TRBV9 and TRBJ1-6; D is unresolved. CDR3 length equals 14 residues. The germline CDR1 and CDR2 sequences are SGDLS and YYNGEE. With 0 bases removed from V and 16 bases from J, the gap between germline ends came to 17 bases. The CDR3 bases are TGTGCCAGCAGCGTAGGGTTTGGGAACACGCGGCTCCACTTT. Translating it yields CASSVGFGNTRLHF. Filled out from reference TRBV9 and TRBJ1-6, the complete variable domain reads DSGVTQTPKHLITATGQRVTLRCSPRSGDLSVYWYQQSLDQGLQFLIQYYNGEERAKGNILERFSAQQFPDLHSELNLSSLELGDSALYFCASSVGFGNTRLHFGNGTRLTVT.

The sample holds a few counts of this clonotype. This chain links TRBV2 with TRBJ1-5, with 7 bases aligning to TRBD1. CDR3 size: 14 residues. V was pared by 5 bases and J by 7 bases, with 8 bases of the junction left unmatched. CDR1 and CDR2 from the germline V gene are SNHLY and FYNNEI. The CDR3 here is CASSPQGVRQPQHF. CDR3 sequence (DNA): TGTGCCAGCAGTCCTCAGGGGGTTCGGCAGCCCCAGCATTTT.

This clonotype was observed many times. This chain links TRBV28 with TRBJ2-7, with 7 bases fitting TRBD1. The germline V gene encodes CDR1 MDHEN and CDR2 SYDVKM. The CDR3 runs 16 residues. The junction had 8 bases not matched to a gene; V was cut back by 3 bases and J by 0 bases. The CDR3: CASSFSKWDSSYEQYF. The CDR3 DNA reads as TGTGCCAGCAGTTTCTCAAAATGGGACAGCTCCTACGAGCAGTACTTC.

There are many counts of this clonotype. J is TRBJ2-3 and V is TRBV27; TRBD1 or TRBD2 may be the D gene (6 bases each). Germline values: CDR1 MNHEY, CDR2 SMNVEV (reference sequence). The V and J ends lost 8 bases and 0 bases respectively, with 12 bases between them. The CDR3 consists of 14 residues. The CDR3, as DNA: TGTGCCAGCCAAACAGGGACTAGCACAGATACGCAGTATTTT. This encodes CASQTGTSTDTQYF.

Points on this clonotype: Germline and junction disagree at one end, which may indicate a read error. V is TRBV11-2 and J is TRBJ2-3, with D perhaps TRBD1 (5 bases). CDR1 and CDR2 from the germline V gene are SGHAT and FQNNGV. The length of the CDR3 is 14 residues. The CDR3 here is CASSLGTRTGTQYF. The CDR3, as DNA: TGTGCCAGCAGCTTAGGCACCCGCACAGGTACGCAGTATTTT.

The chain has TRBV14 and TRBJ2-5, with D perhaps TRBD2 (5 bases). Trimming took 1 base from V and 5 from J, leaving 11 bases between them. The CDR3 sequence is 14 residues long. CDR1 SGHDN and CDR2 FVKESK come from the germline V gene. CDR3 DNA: TGTGCCAGCAGCCAAGTAGCGTGGCGGGAGACCCAGTACTTC. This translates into CASSQVAWRETQYF.

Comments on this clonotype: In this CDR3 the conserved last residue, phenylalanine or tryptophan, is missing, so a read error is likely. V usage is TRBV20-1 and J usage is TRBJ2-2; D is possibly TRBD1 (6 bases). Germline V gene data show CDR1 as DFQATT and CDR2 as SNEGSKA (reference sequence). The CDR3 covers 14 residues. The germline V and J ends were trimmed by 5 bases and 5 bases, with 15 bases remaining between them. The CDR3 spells CSAPLEDRTGELFL. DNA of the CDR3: TGCAGTGCTCCACTGGAAGACAGGACCGGGGAGCTGTTTCTT.

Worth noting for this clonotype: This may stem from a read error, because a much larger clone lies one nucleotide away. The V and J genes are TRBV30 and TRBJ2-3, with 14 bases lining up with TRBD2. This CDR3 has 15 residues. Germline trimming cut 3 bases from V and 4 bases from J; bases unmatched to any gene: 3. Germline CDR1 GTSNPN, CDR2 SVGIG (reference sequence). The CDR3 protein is CAWSPGLAGADTQYF. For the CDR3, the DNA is TGTGCCTGGAGCCCGGGACTAGCGGGAGCAGATACGCAGTATTTT.

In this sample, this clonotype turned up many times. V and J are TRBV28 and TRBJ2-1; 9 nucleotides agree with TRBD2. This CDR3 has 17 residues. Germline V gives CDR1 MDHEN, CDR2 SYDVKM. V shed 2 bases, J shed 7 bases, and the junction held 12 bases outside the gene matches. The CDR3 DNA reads TGTGCCAGCAGTTTAGTGTGGGACGGCGGGGGGGGGAATGAGCAGTTCTTC. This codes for CASSLVWDGGGGNEQFF.

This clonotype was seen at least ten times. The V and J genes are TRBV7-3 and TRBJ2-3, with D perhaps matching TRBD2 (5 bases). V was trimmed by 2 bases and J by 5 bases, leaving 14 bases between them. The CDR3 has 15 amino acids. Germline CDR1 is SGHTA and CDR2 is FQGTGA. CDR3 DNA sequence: TGTGCCAGCAGCTTAGTGGGAGCGACGGGAGATACGCAGTATTTT. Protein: CASSLVGATGDTQYF. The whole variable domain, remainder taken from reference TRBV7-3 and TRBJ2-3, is GAGVSQTPSNKVTEKGKYVELRCDPISGHTALYWYRQSLGQGPEFLIYFQGTGAADDSGLPNDRFFAVRPEGSVSTLKIQRTERGDSAVYLCASSLVGATGDTQYFGPGTRLTVL.